Shown below are 10 T cell receptor beta chains from a single sample sequenced in a study of cytomegalovirus exposure and HLA in healthy donors (dated by TCRdb to 2016 to 2017). Library preparation was by the immunoSEQ multiplex PCR assay. For the multiplex PCR, a mixture combining 60 forward primers for TCR Vbeta segments and 13 reverse primers for TCR Jbeta segments was used. As stored in TCRdb, this immuneACCESS dataset retains in-frame rearrangements with V and J assigned. A fraction of the clones does not appear; measured against another copy, unresolved V genes explain less than half of the discrepancy, and the remainder lacks a known reason. This sample is represented by 130,000 to 150,000 clones; 73% of them were singletons. About 1.2% of the sample rests with the top ten. Sequenced sample: PBMCs. These receptors were obtained from a woman aged 35 to 49 in good health and CMV-seronegative.

The genes are TRBV5-1 and TRBJ2-1; 13 nucleotides line up with TRBD2. CDR1 and CDR2 (germline): SGHRS, YFSETQ. J gave up 5 bases and V 5 bases, and 1 base lay outside the gene matches. The CDR3 has 14 residues. In DNA form, the CDR3 reads TGCGCCAGCAGAACTAGCGGGGGGGACAATGAGCAGTTCTTC. It codes for CASRTSGGDNEQFF.

The chain joins TRBV28 to TRBJ2-3; 9 bases are shared with TRBD2. CDR3 length: 15 amino acids. The germline gives CDR1 MDHEN, CDR2 SYDVKM. The V and J ends lost 3 bases and 3 bases, in that order; junction bases with no gene match: 4. CDR3 protein: CASSFGGGATDTQYF. CDR3 sequence (DNA): TGTGCCAGCAGTTTCGGCGGGGGGGCAACAGATACGCAGTATTTT.

This chain joins TRBV5-1 and TRBJ2-5; 7 bases are shared with TRBD1. The germline V gene has CDR1 SGHRS and CDR2 YFSETQ. This CDR3 contains 15 residues. Trimming took 0 bases from V and 2 from J; bases not matched to a gene: 4. DNA for the CDR3: TGCGCCAGCAGCTTGGGTGACAGGGATCAAGAGACCCAGTACTTC. The encoded protein is CASSLGDRDQETQYF.

The chain has TRBV5-5 and TRBJ1-2; TRBD1 is a possible D gene (6 bases). Trimming removed 4 bases at V and 1 base at J, with 17 bases between. CDR3 length: 16 residues. Per the germline V gene, CDR1 is SGHKS and CDR2 is YYEKEE (reference sequence). This chain's CDR3 is CASSPVGGRGNYGYTF. The CDR3 nucleotides are TGTGCCAGCAGCCCGGTGGGTGGCAGGGGTAACTATGGCTACACCTTC.

V is TRBV9 and J is TRBJ1-2; D unclear. The CDR3 length is 14 residues. V was trimmed by 4 bases and J by 0 bases, leaving 10 bases between them. CDR1 and CDR2 (germline): SGDLS, YYNGEE. The CDR3 loop is CASSPTGANYGYTF. As DNA, the CDR3 is TGTGCCAGCAGCCCCACCGGGGCTAACTATGGCTACACCTTC.

This clone was picked up a small number of times. The V and J genes are TRBV6-1 and TRBJ1-4; 9 bases agree with TRBD1. Germline CDR1 reads MNHNS; CDR2 reads SASEGT. The CDR3 has 14 residues. J lost 8 bases, V lost 4 bases, and 5 bases had no gene match. CDR3 region: CASSVQGAGEKLFF. The DNA for the CDR3 is TGTGCCAGCAGTGTACAGGGGGCGGGGGAAAAACTGTTTTTT.

This chain uses TRBV27 with TRBJ2-1; maybe TRBD2 (7 bases). Between the trimmed V and J ends, which lost 8 bases and 0 bases, there was a span of 14 bases. Germline CDR1 MNHEY, CDR2 SMNVEV (reference sequence). The CDR3 loop spans 15 amino acids. The CDR3 DNA sequence: TGTGCCAGCCACGGGGGGCTAGGCTCCTACAATGAGCAGTTCTTC. Translating it yields CASHGGLGSYNEQFF.

This clone was observed once. Different DNA sequences within this sample yield the same CDR3. V gene TRBV7-9 combines with J gene TRBJ1-1; D not certain. Germline lookup yields CDR1 SEHNR and CDR2 FQNEAQ (reference sequence). The V gene lost 0 bases and the J gene lost 8 bases, with 13 bases spanning the gap. The length of the CDR3 is 14 residues. In DNA, the CDR3 is TGTGCCAGCAGCTTAGCGCTTCGACCCGGGGAAGCTTTCTTT. Translated, it gives CASSLALRPGEAFF. Full variable domain (outside the CDR3, taken from reference TRBV7-9 and TRBJ1-1): DTGVSQNPRHKITKRGQNVTFRCDPISEHNRLYWYRQTLGQGPEFLTYFQNEAQLEKSRLLSDRFSAERPKGSFSTLEIQRTEQGDSAMYLCASSLALRPGEAFFGQGTRLTVV.

The chain is built from TRBV29-1 and TRBJ2-5, with a tentative D call TRBD1 (5 bases). The germline V gene has CDR1 SQVTM and CDR2 ANQGSEA. Between the trimmed V and J ends, which lost 5 bases and 2 bases, there was a span of 18 bases. The CDR3 covers 15 residues. The CDR3 reads CSVFTGPTEQETQYF. DNA for the CDR3: TGCAGCGTTTTTACAGGTCCCACTGAACAAGAGACCCAGTACTTC.

CDR3 region: CASSQTPNTEAFF. The CDR3 DNA follows: TGTGCCAGCAGTCAGACACCTAACACTGAAGCTTTCTTT. The V call is TRBV6-4, the J call TRBJ1-1, with D unclear. V lost 5 bases and J 2 bases, leaving 9 bases between the germline ends. The germline V gene encodes CDR1 MRHNA and CDR2 SNTAGT. There are 13 residues in the CDR3.